The clone carrying this T cell receptor (beta chain) has ten or more counts. What it recognizes is unknown. A single record per CDR3 protein comes from TCRdb applying MiXCR to the 5' RACE reads. The repertoire consists of a few hundred thousand distinct CDR3 sequences, with more than 20% occurring once and the leading ten covering around 3.2%. The sample belongs to a study of CD8 T cells in ankylosing spondylitis. Whole-study findings and limits: Disease-associated clones were CD8+ and fairly uncommon in peripheral blood.

Trimming took 8 bases from V and 3 from J, leaving 10 bases between them. The CDR3 is 12 residues long. Looked up from germline, CDR1 is ENHRY and CDR2 is SYGVKD. The chain joins TRBV10-3 to TRBJ1-1, with D perhaps TRBD1 (5 bases). Sequencing was carried out using blood, either unsorted or a sorted T cell fraction (not recorded which). The TCR sequence derives from a female donor with ankylosing spondylitis or in good health (not recorded which). CDR3 sequence reads: CAIQGGDTEAFF. The CDR3 DNA reads TGTGCCATCCAAGGAGGGGACACTGAAGCTTTCTTT.